The 4 T cell receptor beta chains given below trace back to one sample, sequenced in a study of blood T cell repertoires in COVID-19. Clones were sequenced by immunoSEQ multiplex PCR, and TCRdb holds only the in-frame ones, with some missing. Of hundreds of thousands of clones detected, over 80% appear once; the ten largest clones hold roughly 1.6%. Sequences were obtained from peripheral blood. Receptors originate from a woman in her thirties or forties who had recovered from COVID-19.

This clone was counted only a few times. The chain links TRBV7-6 to TRBJ2-2; D perhaps matches TRBD1 (6 bases). From germline, CDR1 is SGHVS and CDR2 FNYEAQ. Trimming removed 2 bases from V and 2 bases from J, with 9 bases in between. The CDR3 covers 15 residues. The CDR3 loop is CASSLLGTNTGELFF. The CDR3 coding sequence is TGTGCCAGCAGCTTACTTGGGACAAACACCGGGGAGCTGTTTTTT.

This sequence joins TRBV30 and TRBJ2-7; possible D gene TRBD1, 5 bases. Germline CDR1 reads GTSNPN; CDR2 reads SVGIG (reference sequence). V was pared by 2 bases and J by 0 bases, with 14 bases between. The CDR3 sequence is 15 residues long. The CDR3 sequence: CAWSRTGSLSYEQYF. The CDR3, as DNA: TGTGCCTGGAGTCGTACAGGATCCCTCTCCTACGAGCAGTACTTC.

CDR3 residues: CASSRTTGYGNTIYF. The CDR3, as DNA: TGCGCCAGCAGCCGAACCACAGGGTACGGAAACACCATATATTTT. The V and J genes are TRBV5-1 and TRBJ1-3, with a tentative D call TRBD1 (6 bases). Per germline, CDR1 SGHRS and CDR2 YFSETQ. The CDR3 totals 15 residues. V lost 4 bases and J lost 4, with 15 bases in between.

V is TRBV5-1 and J is TRBJ1-1, with a tentative D call TRBD1 (6 bases). Looked up from germline, CDR1 is SGHRS and CDR2 is YFSETQ. CDR3 size: 17 residues. The germline V and J ends were trimmed by 4 bases and 0 bases, with 19 bases remaining between them. Here the CDR3 reads CASSAGSGALVNTEAFF. The CDR3, as DNA: TGCGCCAGCAGCGCCGGCTCAGGGGCCCTGGTGAACACTGAAGCTTTCTTT.